One sample yielded the 21 T cell receptor beta chains listed below, sequenced in a study of cytomegalovirus exposure and HLA in healthy donors. PCR amplification relied on 60 Vbeta primers (plus 13 Jbeta primers). Clones were read by immunoSEQ multiplex PCR, and TCRdb kept only the in-frame ones, dropping some. Of approximately 90,000 clones listed, 60% to 80% are singletons. The sequenced sample consisted of PBMCs. The receptors were sampled from a man aged 35 to 55 in good health and CMV-seronegative.

The chain couples TRBV9 to TRBJ1-1, with 11 bases that match TRBD1. Germline V lookup: CDR1 SGDLS, CDR2 YYNGEE. CDR3 length: 16 residues. J lost 3 bases, V lost 2 bases, and 6 bases had no gene match. The CDR3 sequence is CASSVGQGAGDTEAFF. The CDR3 nucleotides read TGTGCCAGCAGCGTCGGACAGGGGGCGGGGGACACTGAAGCTTTCTTT.

This chain connects TRBV27 to TRBJ2-1, with TRBD1 as a possible D gene (6 bases). Trimming left V 2 bases short and J 4 bases short, with 6 bases between. The CDR3 is 13 amino acids. Per germline, CDR1 MNHEY and CDR2 SMNVEV (reference sequence). The chain's CDR3 is CASSLGQYNEQFF. The DNA of the CDR3 is TGTGCCAGCAGTTTAGGACAGTACAATGAGCAGTTCTTC.

The V call is TRBV28, the J call TRBJ2-7; perhaps TRBD2 as D (5 bases). CDR1 and CDR2 (germline): MDHEN, SYDVKM. Trimming stripped 7 bases from V and 7 bases from J, with 11 bases between. The CDR3 loop spans 11 amino acids. The CDR3 spells CASISTGEQYF. Here the CDR3 DNA reads TGTGCCAGCATATCTACGGGAGAGCAGTACTTC.

The chain joins TRBV11-3 to TRBJ2-7, with D possibly TRBD2 on 6 matching bases. Trimming left V 4 bases short and J 5 bases short, with 15 bases between. CDR3 length: 14 amino acids. CDR1 is SGHNT, CDR2 YENEEA, per germline. The CDR3 reads CASSSRGTPHEQYF. In DNA, the CDR3 is TGTGCCAGCAGCTCGCGGGGAACCCCCCACGAGCAGTACTTC.

This clone was observed a few times. The V call is TRBV10-3, the J call TRBJ1-6; the D gene is possibly TRBD1 (5 bases). The CDR3 length is 13 residues. The germline gives CDR1 ENHRY, CDR2 SYGVKD. The germline V and J ends were trimmed by 6 bases and 10 bases, with 13 bases remaining between them. The CDR3, as DNA: TGTGCCATCAGCCCTGACAGTAGCTCACCCCTCCACTTT. Amino acids: CAISPDSSSPLHF.

The chain has TRBV7-9 and TRBJ2-3; D remains ambiguous. CDR1 is SEHNR, CDR2 FQNEAQ, per germline (reference sequence). V lost 5 bases to trimming and J lost 1 base, with 13 bases between them. This CDR3 has 15 residues. The CDR3 DNA is TGTGCCAGCAGCCCAGTGGGCCCGGGCACAGATACGCAGTATTTT. It codes for CASSPVGPGTDTQYF.

The CDR3 reads CASSQTGGTYNEQFF. CDR3 DNA: TGTGCCAGCAGCCAGACAGGGGGCACCTACAATGAGCAGTTCTTC. The rearrangement joins TRBV6-6 to TRBJ2-1; the match to TRBD1 covers 10 bases. The germline gives CDR1 MNHNY, CDR2 SVGAGI (reference sequence). The ends lost 6 bases at V and 2 bases at J; junction bases unmatched: 4. The CDR3 spans 15 residues.

The chain combines TRBV5-1 with TRBJ1-3; TRBD1 is a possible D gene (5 bases). V lost 2 bases and J lost 2, with 8 bases in between. There are 14 residues in the CDR3. Germline-derived CDR1 and CDR2 are SGHRS and YFSETQ. CDR3 coding DNA: TGCGCCAGCAGCTTTCAAGGGGCTGGAAACACCATATATTTT. This encodes CASSFQGAGNTIYF.

The chain links TRBV6-5 to TRBJ2-2, with D unclear. V shed 5 bases and J shed 3 bases, with 13 bases lying between them. The CDR3 totals 15 residues. Per the germline V gene, CDR1 is MNHEY and CDR2 is SVGAGI. The CDR3 loop is CASSPPGRDTGELFF. CDR3 nucleotide sequence: TGTGCCAGCAGTCCCCCCGGTCGGGACACCGGGGAGCTGTTTTTT.

The chain couples TRBV18 to TRBJ1-5; D is possibly TRBD1 (5 bases). Trimming took off 4 bases at V and 6 bases at J, with 16 bases between the two ends. The CDR3 covers 15 residues. The germline V gene encodes CDR1 KGHSH and CDR2 LQKENI. The CDR3 bases are TGTGCCAGCTCACTCGTGGGGGGTTTCGCTCAGCCCCAGCATTTT. Its translation: CASSLVGGFAQPQHF.

This sequence joins TRBV6-4 and TRBJ2-7; 8 bases agree with TRBD2. The germline V gene encodes CDR1 MRHNA and CDR2 SNTAGT. V lost 5 bases to trimming and J lost 3 bases; unmatched junction nucleotides: 9. The CDR3 runs to 15 residues. The CDR3: CASSPLKRGSYEQYF. CDR3 sequence (DNA): TGTGCCAGCAGTCCCCTTAAGCGGGGGAGCTACGAGCAGTACTTC.

The genes are TRBV6-1 and TRBJ1-6; TRBD1 matches 7 bases. The CDR3 has 15 amino acids. Trimming at V came to 1 base and at J to 7 bases, leaving 4 bases not matched to a gene. Per the germline V gene, CDR1 is MNHNS and CDR2 is SASEGT. CDR3 bases: TGTGCCAGCAGTGAAGTATTAGGGGGCAATTCACCCCTCCACTTT. This encodes CASSEVLGGNSPLHF.

This clone has a handful of counts. The gene calls are TRBV5-1 and TRBJ2-3; 8 nucleotides line up with TRBD2. Trimming cost V 0 bases and J 1 base; bases outside gene matches: 10. The CDR3 is 18 residues long. Germline lookup yields CDR1 SGHRS and CDR2 YFSETQ. The CDR3 nucleotides are TGCGCCAGCAGCTTGGGTAGCGGGGTTCCGGGAGGCACAGATACGCAGTATTTT. This codes for CASSLGSGVPGGTDTQYF.

This clone has only a few counts. The genes are TRBV5-1 and TRBJ2-6, with 11 positions matching TRBD1. CDR3 length: 16 amino acids. V shed 5 bases, J shed 2 bases, and the junction held 3 bases outside the gene matches. Germline loops: CDR1 SGHRS, CDR2 YFSETQ. For the CDR3, the DNA is TGCGCCAGCAGTTGGACAGGGGGCACTGGGGCCAACGTCCTGACTTTC. Translating it yields CASSWTGGTGANVLTF.

In this sample, this clone turned up many times. The V and J genes are TRBV29-1 and TRBJ1-2, with a possible D match to TRBD1 (6 bases). The V end lost 6 bases, the J end lost 7 bases, and 12 bases lay between the germline ends. CDR3 length equals 11 residues. Germline V gives CDR1 SQVTM, CDR2 ANQGSEA. The CDR3 spells CSVNRDLGYTF. DNA for the CDR3: TGCAGCGTGAACAGGGATCTTGGCTACACCTTC.

This clone occurred a few times. The chain links TRBV30 to TRBJ2-7; 10 bases agree with TRBD2. This CDR3 spans 15 amino acids. J gave up 2 bases and V 3 bases, and 7 bases lay outside the gene matches. Germline CDR1 and CDR2: GTSNPN and SVGIG (reference sequence). The CDR3 nucleotides read TGTGCCTGGAGCCTTAGCGGGAGGCACACCTACGAGCAGTACTTC. Translation gives CAWSLSGRHTYEQYF.

The genes are TRBV5-4 and TRBJ2-3; a possible D gene is TRBD2 (6 bases). From germline, CDR1 is SGHNT and CDR2 YYREEE (reference sequence). V was clipped by 0 bases and J by 2 bases, with 10 bases between them. CDR3 length equals 15 residues. The CDR3 sequence: CASSLGGTNTDTQYF. DNA for the CDR3: TGTGCCAGCAGCTTGGGCGGGACGAACACAGATACGCAGTATTTT.

The chain links TRBV5-1 to TRBJ1-3; 7 bases map to TRBD1. Germline CDR1 is SGHRS and CDR2 is YFSETQ. The CDR3 covers 15 residues. The junction had 6 bases not matched to a gene; V was cut back by 5 bases and J by 1 base. CDR3: CASSPIQGSGNTIYF. As DNA, the CDR3 is TGCGCCAGCAGTCCCATACAGGGGTCTGGAAACACCATATATTTT.

Remarks on this clone: Distinct nucleotide sequences in the sample also encode this CDR3. This sequence joins TRBV6-6 and TRBJ1-6; D uncertain. CDR1 and CDR2 (germline): MNHNY, SVGAGI (reference sequence). V dropped 7 bases and J dropped 5 bases, with 6 bases sitting between them. The CDR3 has 12 residues. CDR3 in DNA: TGTGCCAGCACACAAAATAATTCACCCCTCCACTTT. This sequence encodes CASTQNNSPLHF.

The chain combines TRBV5-1 with TRBJ1-2, with TRBD1 matching 9 bases. The V gene end was trimmed by 5 bases and the J gene end by 8 bases; junction bases not matched to a gene: 10. The CDR3 spans 14 residues. Per germline, CDR1 SGHRS and CDR2 YFSETQ. The DNA for the CDR3 is TGCGCCAGCAGTTCCGGGACAGGGTCGAACGGCTACACCTTC. Protein: CASSSGTGSNGYTF.

V and J are TRBV6-1 and TRBJ2-3; D is perhaps TRBD2 (5 bases). The CDR3 runs 13 residues. Germline V lookup: CDR1 MNHNS, CDR2 SASEGT. V gave up 7 bases and J gave up 5 bases, with 13 bases separating them. As DNA, the CDR3 is TGTGCCAGCACCTCCGTGGGGAGAGATACGCAGTATTTT. Translating gives CASTSVGRDTQYF.